The sequence of this T cell receptor (beta chain) was determined in a study of response to subunit inactivated influenza vaccine. The germline V gene encodes CDR1 LGHNA and CDR2 YNFKEQ. The CDR3 loop spans 15 amino acids. The ends were cut back, 0 bases at V and 8 bases at J, with 14 bases in the middle. TCRdb analysed the RT-PCR reads with MiXCR anew, one entry per CDR3 protein. The repertoire holds about 800,000 distinct CDR3 sequences, with around 20% as singletons. This clonotype turned up a few times. The V call is TRBV4-2, the J call TRBJ2-1; no clear D gene. This specimen was PBMCs from blood, taken roughly 5 days after vaccination. The sequence was obtained from a man aged 50 or older who received an inactivated influenza vaccine. CDR3 nucleotides: TGTGCCAGCAGCCAAGATCACGCGTGGGTGGATGAGCAGTTCTTC. It is translated as CASSQDHAWVDEQFF.